The clone carrying this T cell receptor beta chain has just a few counts. This sample stems from a study of regulatory T cells in long-lasting Graves disease. Time point of the sample: newly diagnosed GD, antithyroid drugs for less than 3 months. From RNA extracted from PBMCs, the TCR library was made. The CDR3 length is 13 residues. Germline-derived CDR1 and CDR2 are SNHLY and FYNNEI. The V end lost 8 bases, the J end lost 6 bases, and 17 bases lay between the germline ends. CDR3-region Arm-PCR and iRepertoire HTBI primers produced the TCR beta libraries. TCRdb passed the multiplex PCR reads through MiXCR, listing each CDR3 protein once. The sample shows roughly 350,000 distinct CDR3 sequences, over 15% of them seen only once. In addition, the sample was reused for a study of T cells in Graves' hyperthyroidism and ophthalmopathy.

The sequenced sample was peripheral blood mononuclear cells (PBMCs), obtained at new diagnosis, from a patient treated with antithyroid drugs. This chain joins TRBV2 and TRBJ2-7; no firm D call. This receptor was obtained from a man aged 40-55 years with Graves disease. CDR3 DNA: TGTGCCAGCTCCCCCCAAATAGGGTGCGAGCAGTACTTC. This codes for CASSPQIGCEQYF.